This paragraph reports one T cell receptor beta chain. Its antigen is still unknown. This sample stems from a study of OX40 agonist ivuxolimab in advanced cancers. Study-level background: The drug used for patients, ivuxolimab, was an agonistic anti-OX40 (CD134) antibody. The study, taken as a whole, reports: Among T cells, CD8+ cells averaged more expanded clones than CD4+ cells. Both CD4+ and CD8+ T cell populations in blood had undergone clonal expansion by week 6 at 0.1 to 3.0 mg/kg.

The repertoire was sequenced with immunoSEQ multiplex PCR; TCRdb's copy has only in-frame clones and lacks some. The sample shows roughly 58,000 clones, over 85% of them seen only once. Germline assignment: CDR1 MNHNY and CDR2 SVGAGI (reference sequence). This CDR3 has 12 residues. The V end lost 7 bases, the J end lost 8 bases, and 14 bases lay between the germline ends. This receptor was obtained from an adult with an advanced solid tumor such as melanoma, head and neck, liver or kidney cancer. This rearrangement joins TRBV6-6 to TRBJ1-1, with no clear D. The starting material was CD4+ or CD8+ T cells sorted from blood, obtained in a trial of the OX40 agonist ivuxolimab. DNA of the CDR3: TGTGCCAGCACCCTCCGGGGTGGGGAAGCTTTCTTT. Its translation: CASTLRGGEAFF.